A selection of T cell receptor beta chains follows, all from one sample in a study of response to subunit inactivated influenza vaccine. Each CDR3 protein gets one entry after TCRdb re-called the RT-PCR reads with MiXCR. The table lists roughly 780,000 distinct CDR3 sequences, 15% to 20% of them singletons, with roughly 11% in the top ten. The starting material was PBMCs from blood, obtained more than 4 days after vaccination. The origin of the receptors is a man aged 45-65 years who received an inactivated influenza vaccine. Each CDR3 is given with its conserved first and last residue. A D gene is named only where the DNA matches it firmly. Clone size is shown for a subset of rows, as once, few, many or a class of expanded clone.

J gene: TRBJ2-7
clone size: NA
V gene: TRBV20-1
D gene: TRBD2
CDR3 DNA: TGCAGTGCCCCGGGGCTAGCGGTCTCTGAGCAGTACTTC
CDR3 protein: CSAPGLAVSEQYF

J gene: TRBJ2-5
clone size: NA
V gene: TRBV6-1
D gene: NA
CDR3 DNA: TGTGCCAGCAGTCGGGACCATCAAGAGACCCAGTACTTC
CDR3 protein: CASSRDHQETQYF

J gene: TRBJ1-2
clone size: NA
V gene: TRBV7-9
D gene: NA
CDR3 DNA: TGTGCCAGCAGCCCCTGGACAGTAAACTATGGCTACACCTTC
CDR3 protein: CASSPWTVNYGYTF

J gene: TRBJ2-3
clone size: NA
V gene: TRBV11-2
D gene: TRBD2
CDR3 DNA: TGTGCCAGCAGCCAAAACTACCGGGGACTAGCGGGAGAGGATACGCAGTATTTT
CDR3 protein: CASSQNYRGLAGEDTQYF

J gene: TRBJ1-1
clone size: NA
V gene: TRBV6-9
D gene: NA
CDR3 DNA: TGTGCCAGCAGTTATTCTCCGGGTTCTAGGAACACTGAAGCTTTCTTT
CDR3 protein: CASSYSPGSRNTEAFF

J gene: TRBJ1-2
clone size: NA
V gene: TRBV9
D gene: TRBD1
CDR3 DNA: TGTGCCAGCAGCGTAGCCGGCAGGGGGGATGGCTACACCTTC
CDR3 protein: CASSVAGRGDGYTF

J gene: TRBJ2-1
clone size: NA
V gene: TRBV28
D gene: TRBD2
CDR3 DNA: TGTGCCAGCGCCCGAGACCTTGGACTAGCGGGGGTCATCGATGAGCAGTTCTTC
CDR3 protein: CASARDLGLAGVIDEQFF

J gene: TRBJ1-2
clone size: NA
V gene: TRBV5-6
D gene: NA
CDR3 DNA: TGTGCCAGCAGCCCTGGTAGCGATGGCTACACCTTC
CDR3 protein: CASSPGSDGYTF

J gene: TRBJ1-5
clone size: few
V gene: TRBV2
D gene: NA
CDR3 DNA: TGTGCCAGCAGGGGGATGACAGGATTCCAGCCCCAGCATTTT
CDR3 protein: CASRGMTGFQPQHF

J gene: TRBJ2-5
clone size: NA
V gene: TRBV7-2
D gene: TRBD2
CDR3 DNA: TGTGCCAGCAGCTCCACCGGGACTAGCTATGACACCCAGTACTTC
CDR3 protein: CASSSTGTSYDTQYF

J gene: TRBJ2-1
clone size: few
V gene: TRBV20-1
D gene: NA
CDR3 DNA: TGCAGTGCTAGAATACAGGGAATCTACAATGAGCAGTTCTTC
CDR3 protein: CSARIQGIYNEQFF

J gene: TRBJ2-5
clone size: many
V gene: TRBV5-1
D gene: TRBD2
CDR3 DNA: TGCGCCAGCAGCGCAGCGGGAGCCGAGGAGACCCAGTACTTC
CDR3 protein: CASSAAGAEETQYF

J gene: TRBJ2-1
clone size: NA
V gene: TRBV7-8
D gene: NA
CDR3 DNA: TGTGCCAGCAGCCCAACCAGGGTCTACAATGAGCAGTTCTTC
CDR3 protein: CASSPTRVYNEQFF

J gene: TRBJ2-7
clone size: NA
V gene: TRBV6-2/TRBV6-3
D gene: TRBD1
CDR3 DNA: TGTGCCAGCAGTCTGTGGGACAGTTACTACGAGCAGTACTTC
CDR3 protein: CASSLWDSYYEQYF

J gene: TRBJ2-1
clone size: few
V gene: TRBV11-2
D gene: TRBD2
CDR3 DNA: TGTGCCAGCAGCTTTTCTAGCGGGAGTTCCGGTGAGCAGTTCTTC
CDR3 protein: CASSFSSGSSGEQFF

J gene: TRBJ1-2
clone size: NA
V gene: TRBV28
D gene: NA
CDR3 DNA: TGTGCCAGCAGTCCCTATGACAGGTCCTATGGCTACACCTTC
CDR3 protein: CASSPYDRSYGYTF

J gene: TRBJ1-2
clone size: NA
V gene: TRBV20-1
D gene: NA
CDR3 DNA: TGCAGTGCTAGACAGGGCGAGAACTATGGCTACACCTTC
CDR3 protein: CSARQGENYGYTF

J gene: TRBJ2-1
clone size: NA
V gene: TRBV4-1
D gene: TRBD2
CDR3 DNA: TGCGCCAGCAGCCAAGTTAGAAAGCGGGGGGGCTACAATGAGCAGTTCTTC
CDR3 protein: CASSQVRKRGGYNEQFF

J gene: TRBJ2-5
clone size: NA
V gene: TRBV27
D gene: NA
CDR3 DNA: TGTGCCAGCAGTAAATACCGGGCCCAAGAGACCCAGTACTTC
CDR3 protein: CASSKYRAQETQYF

J gene: TRBJ2-1
clone size: NA
V gene: TRBV20-1
D gene: NA
CDR3 DNA: TGCAGTGCTATAAACGAGGCTAGCGCCCACAATGAGCAGTTCTTC
CDR3 protein: CSAINEASAHNEQFF

J gene: TRBJ2-1
clone size: many
V gene: TRBV18
D gene: NA
CDR3 DNA: TGTGCCAGCTCACCACTAACTAGCAGTGAGCAGTTCTTC
CDR3 protein: CASSPLTSSEQFF

J gene: TRBJ2-1
clone size: NA
V gene: TRBV12-3/TRBV12-4
D gene: NA
CDR3 DNA: TGTGCCAGCAGACGGACCCGGTCAGAGCAGTTCTTC
CDR3 protein: CASRRTRSEQFF

J gene: TRBJ1-2
clone size: NA
V gene: TRBV11-2
D gene: NA
CDR3 DNA: TGTGCCAGCAGCTTACTCGGGGGCGCCGACTATGGCTACACCTTC
CDR3 protein: CASSLLGGADYGYTF

J gene: TRBJ1-1
clone size: NA
V gene: TRBV20-1
D gene: TRBD1
CDR3 DNA: TGCAGTGCGCACCCAGGGGGGAAGACTGAAGCTTTCTTT
CDR3 protein: CSAHPGGKTEAFF

J gene: TRBJ2-1
clone size: NA
V gene: TRBV5-1
D gene: NA
CDR3 DNA: TGCGCCAGCAGGTATGATCGCAGGGGAGGTGAGCAGTTCTTC
CDR3 protein: CASRYDRRGGEQFF

J gene: TRBJ2-3
clone size: once
V gene: TRBV12-3/TRBV12-4
D gene: NA
CDR3 DNA: TGTGCCAGCAGTTGGGTCGGGGGCCGTAGCACAGATACGCAGTATTTT
CDR3 protein: CASSWVGGRSTDTQYF

J gene: TRBJ1-5
clone size: many
V gene: TRBV20-1
D gene: TRBD1
CDR3 DNA: TGCAGTGCTAGAGACGGGACAGCAAATCAGCCCCAGCATTTT
CDR3 protein: CSARDGTANQPQHF

J gene: TRBJ2-6
clone size: few
V gene: TRBV7-2
D gene: TRBD1
CDR3 DNA: TGTGCCAGCAGCCTACAGGGGGCGCTCGCTGGGGCCAACGTCCTGACTTTC
CDR3 protein: CASSLQGALAGANVLTF

J gene: TRBJ2-2
clone size: NA
V gene: TRBV4-2
D gene: NA
CDR3 DNA: TGTGCCAGCAGCCAATCCCGACTAGCCGGGGAGCTGTTTTTT
CDR3 protein: CASSQSRLAGELFF

J gene: TRBJ1-1
clone size: NA
V gene: TRBV20-1
D gene: NA
CDR3 DNA: TGCAGTGCTAGAGATTTCCAGGGAAGTTGGAACACTGAAGCTTTCTTT
CDR3 protein: CSARDFQGSWNTEAFF

J gene: TRBJ2-1
clone size: NA
V gene: TRBV5-6
D gene: NA
CDR3 DNA: TGTGCCAGCAGCTGGGGGGTTACGGAGCAGTTCTTC
CDR3 protein: CASSWGVTEQFF

J gene: TRBJ1-6
clone size: few
V gene: TRBV7-9
D gene: NA
CDR3 DNA: TGTGCCAGCAGCTTACGAGATACGGGGGCACCCCTCCACTTT
CDR3 protein: CASSLRDTGAPLHF

J gene: TRBJ2-3
clone size: many
V gene: TRBV7-2
D gene: TRBD1
CDR3 DNA: TGTGCCAGCAGCTTAGGATTCAGGGGGAGAGATACGCAGTATTTT
CDR3 protein: CASSLGFRGRDTQYF

J gene: TRBJ2-1
clone size: NA
V gene: TRBV12-3/TRBV12-4
D gene: TRBD2
CDR3 DNA: TGTGCCAGCAGCCTTAGCGGGAGTATTGGTGAGCAGTTCTTC
CDR3 protein: CASSLSGSIGEQFF

J gene: TRBJ2-1
clone size: many
V gene: TRBV12-3/TRBV12-4
D gene: NA
CDR3 DNA: TGTGCCAGCACCCGAGCGGGTTCCTACTACAATGAGCAGTTCTTC
CDR3 protein: CASTRAGSYYNEQFF

J gene: TRBJ2-1
clone size: many
V gene: TRBV4-3
D gene: NA
CDR3 DNA: TGCGCCAGCAGCCCGCAGGCTAGCGCCATAAACAATGAGCAGTTCTTC
CDR3 protein: CASSPQASAINNEQFF

J gene: TRBJ2-1
clone size: NA
V gene: TRBV10-3
D gene: NA
CDR3 DNA: TGTGCCGTCGCTCAGGGCAATGAGCAGTTCTTC
CDR3 protein: CAVAQGNEQFF

J gene: TRBJ2-5
clone size: few
V gene: TRBV5-1
D gene: TRBD1
CDR3 DNA: TGCGCCAGCAGCTTCGACAGGGCCCAAGAGACCCAGTACTTC
CDR3 protein: CASSFDRAQETQYF

J gene: TRBJ2-3
clone size: many
V gene: TRBV7-2
D gene: NA
CDR3 DNA: TGTGCCAGCAGCACGAGAATACCAGGCACAGATACGCAGTATTTT
CDR3 protein: CASSTRIPGTDTQYF

J gene: TRBJ1-6
clone size: NA
V gene: TRBV25-1
D gene: NA
CDR3 DNA: TGTGCCAGCAGTGAACAGGGATACTCACCCCTCCACTTT
CDR3 protein: CASSEQGYSPLHF

J gene: TRBJ2-5
clone size: many
V gene: TRBV20-1
D gene: TRBD2
CDR3 DNA: TGCAGTGCTCCGAGAGCGGGAGGGCCAGAGACCCAGTACTTC
CDR3 protein: CSAPRAGGPETQYF

J gene: TRBJ2-7
clone size: NA
V gene: TRBV12-3/TRBV12-4
D gene: NA
CDR3 DNA: TGTGCCAGCAGTTTAGGTATTCCGGGACTGATATACGAGCAGTACTTC
CDR3 protein: CASSLGIPGLIYEQYF

J gene: TRBJ2-7
clone size: NA
V gene: TRBV28
D gene: NA
CDR3 DNA: TGTGCCAGCAGTCCACCGCCGGGACTTCCCATGGAGCAGTACTTC
CDR3 protein: CASSPPPGLPMEQYF

J gene: TRBJ2-3
clone size: many
V gene: TRBV12-2
D gene: NA
CDR3 DNA: TGTGCAAGTCGCTTAGCGAGTCGGGGGGGATACACAGATACGCAGTATTTT
CDR3 protein: CASRLASRGGYTDTQYF

J gene: TRBJ1-2
clone size: NA
V gene: TRBV10-3
D gene: NA
CDR3 DNA: TGTGCCATCAGTGAGTCGGGACTGCCTTATCGCTACACCTTC
CDR3 protein: CAISESGLPYRYTF

J gene: TRBJ1-5
clone size: NA
V gene: TRBV29-1
D gene: NA
CDR3 DNA: TGCAGCGCTTCGAGAGGGGCCAATCAGCCCCAGCATTTT
CDR3 protein: CSASRGANQPQHF

J gene: TRBJ2-7
clone size: many
V gene: TRBV4-1
D gene: NA
CDR3 DNA: TGCGCCAGCAGCCAAGAAGCCACCGCCTACGAGCAGTACTTC
CDR3 protein: CASSQEATAYEQYF

J gene: TRBJ2-5
clone size: NA
V gene: TRBV2
D gene: NA
CDR3 DNA: TGTGCCAGCAGATGGCAGGGTCAAGAGACCCAGTACTTC
CDR3 protein: CASRWQGQETQYF

J gene: TRBJ1-1
clone size: many
V gene: TRBV29-1
D gene: TRBD1
CDR3 DNA: TGCAGCGTTCGACAGGGGCTGAACACTGAAGCTTTCTTT
CDR3 protein: CSVRQGLNTEAFF

J gene: TRBJ2-7
clone size: NA
V gene: TRBV28
D gene: TRBD1
CDR3 DNA: TGTGCCAGCAGAGGGACAGGTAACTCCTACGAGCAGTACTTC
CDR3 protein: CASRGTGNSYEQYF

J gene: TRBJ2-1
clone size: many
V gene: TRBV7-2
D gene: TRBD2
CDR3 DNA: TGTGCCAGCAGCTTAGAACGCGGGGGGGACGACGGGTTCTTC
CDR3 protein: CASSLERGGDDGFF

J gene: TRBJ2-7
clone size: few
V gene: TRBV4-2
D gene: NA
CDR3 DNA: TGTGCCAGCAGCCAAGCAGTTGGGAGCTTAGCGGTTTCCTACGAGCAGTACTTC
CDR3 protein: CASSQAVGSLAVSYEQYF

J gene: TRBJ2-1
clone size: NA
V gene: TRBV29-1
D gene: TRBD2
CDR3 DNA: TGCAGCCTTAGGCGGTATATACCCCGAGGACTAGCGTCTTACAATGAGCAGTTCTTC
CDR3 protein: CSLRRYIPRGLASYNEQFF

J gene: TRBJ2-7
clone size: few
V gene: TRBV27
D gene: TRBD2
CDR3 DNA: TGTGCCAGCAAGATACTAGGCGGGAGTTCCTACGAGCAGTACTTC
CDR3 protein: CASKILGGSSYEQYF

J gene: TRBJ1-2
clone size: NA
V gene: TRBV20-1
D gene: TRBD1
CDR3 DNA: TGCAGTGTTAGAGATGGGACAGACTATGGCTACACCTTC
CDR3 protein: CSVRDGTDYGYTF

J gene: TRBJ2-7
clone size: NA
V gene: TRBV6-5
D gene: TRBD1
CDR3 DNA: TGTGCCAGCAGTTTTGACAGGGGAGTCAACTACGAGCAGTACTTC
CDR3 protein: CASSFDRGVNYEQYF

J gene: TRBJ2-7
clone size: few
V gene: TRBV2
D gene: TRBD1
CDR3 DNA: TGTGCCAGCAGGGGACAGGGGCGGATCTGGGAGCAGTACTTC
CDR3 protein: CASRGQGRIWEQYF